One sample yielded the 5 T cell receptor beta chains listed below, sequenced in a study of blood T cell repertoires in COVID-19. Only in-frame clones appear in the TCRdb table, and some are missing; sequencing was by immunoSEQ multiplex PCR. The table includes over 250,000 clones, around 86% detected once. The sample taken for sequencing was peripheral blood. These receptors originate from a middle-aged man with acute or convalescent COVID-19.

The gene calls are TRBV2 and TRBJ2-5; 10 bases fit TRBD2. Germline loops: CDR1 SNHLY, CDR2 FYNNEI. The CDR3 sequence is 15 residues long. J gave up 6 bases and V 4 bases, and 8 bases lay outside the gene matches. The CDR3, as DNA: TGTGCCAGCAGTGTTGAGCGGGGGGGGTTGAAGACCCAGTACTTC. Translated, it gives CASSVERGGLKTQYF.

The chain carries TRBV5-1 and TRBJ2-5, with TRBD2 matching over 7 bases. Germline trimming cut 0 bases from V and 2 bases from J; bases unmatched to any gene: 7. Germline V lookup: CDR1 SGHRS, CDR2 YFSETQ. This CDR3 comprises 16 residues. The CDR3 loop reads CASSLGLAEAQETQYF. Here the CDR3 DNA reads TGCGCCAGCAGCTTGGGACTAGCAGAGGCGCAAGAGACCCAGTACTTC. Combining the CDR3 with reference TRBV5-1 and TRBJ2-5 gives the whole variable domain KAGVTQTPRYLIKTRGQQVTLSCSPISGHRSVSWYQQTPGQGLQFLFEYFSETQRNKGNFPGRFSGRQFSNSRSEMNVSTLELGDSALYLCASSLGLAEAQETQYFGPGTRLLVL.

CDR3 sequence reads: CAISEPADPTYYGYTF. The CDR3 DNA follows: TGTGCCATCAGTGAGCCAGCGGACCCAACATACTATGGCTACACCTTC. The J gene is TRBJ1-2, the V gene TRBV10-3; D unclear. V lost 2 bases to trimming and J lost 3 bases, with 16 bases between them. This CDR3 is built from 16 residues. Germline V gene lookup returns CDR1 ENHRY and CDR2 SYGVKD.

CDR3 coding DNA: TGTGCCATCAGTGAGTCGAGGACAGGGAAGACTGAAGCTTTCTTT. Protein: CAISESRTGKTEAFF. This chain connects TRBV10-3 to TRBJ1-1; 8 bases line up with TRBD1. CDR1 is ENHRY and CDR2 is SYGVKD in the germline V gene. Losses at the gene ends were 0 bases for V and 5 bases for J; bases not matched to a gene: 5. The CDR3 is made up of 15 amino acids.

The chain is built from TRBV20-1 and TRBJ1-2; TRBD1 aligns across 8 bases. J lost 4 bases, V lost 3 bases, and 7 bases had no gene match. The CDR3 has 14 amino acids. The germline CDR1 and CDR2 sequences are DFQATT and SNEGSKA (reference sequence). This CDR3 is CSASSGGGGYGYTF. In DNA form, the CDR3 reads TGCAGTGCTAGTTCAGGGGGCGGTGGCTATGGCTACACCTTC.